This T cell receptor beta chain was recovered during a study of shared clonotypes between healthy human individuals. Execution of the assay was at deep level. Per sorted-subset replicate PCR, input was roughly 200 ng DNA, representing 30,000 to 35,000 T cell genomes. The method was immunoSEQ multiplex PCR; TCRdb's version includes in-frame clones alone and lacks a portion of them. Altogether about 2.4 million clones are present, approximately 93% being singletons, with the ten largest covering 0.36%. General study points: Naive subsets generally exceeded memory subsets in estimated richness.

On this clone: Its antigen is currently unknown.

Germline CDR1 reads SGHTA; CDR2 reads FQGNSA. This CDR3 contains 14 residues. V dropped 3 bases and J dropped 3 bases, with 8 bases sitting between them. Sequences were obtained from naive CD4+ T cells from PBMCs. Subset indicated: CD45RA+ positively selected. The clonotype comes from a man aged 18 to 30 in good health. Some clones in this sample may be carry-over from other donors' samples. The V and J genes are TRBV7-2 and TRBJ2-2, with D perhaps matching TRBD2 (6 bases). The CDR3 coding sequence is TGTGCCAGCAGCTTTGGGGAGGACACCGGGGAGCTGTTTTTT. This codes for CASSFGEDTGELFF.